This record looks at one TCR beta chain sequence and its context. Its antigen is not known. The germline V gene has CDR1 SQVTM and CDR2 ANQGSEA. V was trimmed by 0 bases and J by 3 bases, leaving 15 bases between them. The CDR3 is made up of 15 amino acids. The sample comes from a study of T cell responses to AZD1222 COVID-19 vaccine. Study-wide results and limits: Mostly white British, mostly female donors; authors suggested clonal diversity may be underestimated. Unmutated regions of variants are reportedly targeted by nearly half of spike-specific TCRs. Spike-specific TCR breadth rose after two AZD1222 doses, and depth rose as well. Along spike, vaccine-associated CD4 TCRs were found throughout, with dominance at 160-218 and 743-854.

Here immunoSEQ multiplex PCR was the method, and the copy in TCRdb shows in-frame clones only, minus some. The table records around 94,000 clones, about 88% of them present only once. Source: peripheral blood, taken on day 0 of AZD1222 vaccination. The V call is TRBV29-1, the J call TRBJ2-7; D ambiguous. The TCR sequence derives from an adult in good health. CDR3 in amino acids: CSVEDREMTNYEQYF. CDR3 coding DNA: TGCAGCGTTGAAGATCGAGAGATGACCAACTACGAGCAGTACTTC.